This TCR beta chain is drawn from a study of radiotherapy plus CTLA-4 blockade in lung cancer. The CDR3 extends over 17 amino acids. After removal of 3 bases from V and 0 bases from J, the junction contained 7 bases not matched to a gene. Germline assignment: CDR1 GTSNPN and CDR2 SVGIG (reference sequence). TCRdb's table, derived via immunoSEQ multiplex PCR, lists solely in-frame clones and lacks some. Counted here are tens of thousands of clones, over 75% occurring once; the ten biggest clones make up less than 9.5%. This TCR was recovered from a human donor with non-small cell lung cancer whose response to radiotherapy plus ipilimumab could not be evaluated. Sequencing was performed on peripheral blood, taken from a patient treated with radiotherapy plus ipilimumab. The genes are TRBV30 and TRBJ2-6; 8 bases map to TRBD1. CDR3 residues: CAWREGTGFSGANVLTF. The CDR3 coding sequence is TGTGCCTGGAGAGAAGGGACAGGATTCTCTGGGGCCAACGTCCTGACTTTC. Complete variable domain (other parts from reference TRBV30 and TRBJ2-6): SQTIHQWPATLVQPVGSPLSLECTVEGTSNPNLYWYRQAAGRGLQLLFYSVGIGQISSEVPQNLSASRPQDRQFILSSKKLLLSDSGFYLCAWREGTGFSGANVLTFGAGSRLTVL.